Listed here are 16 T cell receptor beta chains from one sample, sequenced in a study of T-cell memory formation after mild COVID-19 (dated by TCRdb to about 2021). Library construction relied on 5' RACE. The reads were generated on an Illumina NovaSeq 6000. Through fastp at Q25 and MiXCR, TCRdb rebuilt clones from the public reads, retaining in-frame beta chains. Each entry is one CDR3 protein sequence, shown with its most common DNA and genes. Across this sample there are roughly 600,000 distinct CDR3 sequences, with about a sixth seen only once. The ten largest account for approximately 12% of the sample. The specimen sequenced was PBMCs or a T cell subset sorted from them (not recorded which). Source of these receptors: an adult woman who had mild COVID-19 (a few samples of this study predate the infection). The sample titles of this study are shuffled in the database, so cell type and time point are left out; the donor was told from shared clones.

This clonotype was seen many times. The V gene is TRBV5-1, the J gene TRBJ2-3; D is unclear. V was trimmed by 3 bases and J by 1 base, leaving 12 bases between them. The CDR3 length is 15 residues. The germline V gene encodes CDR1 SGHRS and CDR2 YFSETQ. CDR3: CASSYRGRRTDTQYF. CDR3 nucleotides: TGCGCCAGCAGCTATAGAGGACGCCGCACAGATACGCAGTATTTT.

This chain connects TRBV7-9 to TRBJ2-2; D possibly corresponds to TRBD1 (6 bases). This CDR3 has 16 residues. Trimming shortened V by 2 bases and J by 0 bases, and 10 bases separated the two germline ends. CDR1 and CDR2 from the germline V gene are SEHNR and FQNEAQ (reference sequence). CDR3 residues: CASSLMGQANTGELFF. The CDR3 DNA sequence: TGTGCCAGCAGCTTAATGGGACAAGCGAACACCGGGGAGCTGTTTTTT.

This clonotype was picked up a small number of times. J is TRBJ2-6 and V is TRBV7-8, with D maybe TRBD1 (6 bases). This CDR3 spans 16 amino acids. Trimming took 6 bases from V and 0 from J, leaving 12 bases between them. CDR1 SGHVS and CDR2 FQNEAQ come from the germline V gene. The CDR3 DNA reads TGTGCCAGCAGATCCACAGGGAGCTCTGGGGCCAACGTCCTGACTTTC. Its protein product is CASRSTGSSGANVLTF.

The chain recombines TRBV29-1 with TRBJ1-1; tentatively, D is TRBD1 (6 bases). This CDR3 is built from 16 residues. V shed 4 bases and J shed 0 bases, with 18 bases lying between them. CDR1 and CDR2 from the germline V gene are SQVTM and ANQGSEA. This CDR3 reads CSVALKEQGLNTEAFF. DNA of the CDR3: TGCAGCGTTGCTCTCAAAGAACAGGGACTGAACACTGAAGCTTTCTTT.

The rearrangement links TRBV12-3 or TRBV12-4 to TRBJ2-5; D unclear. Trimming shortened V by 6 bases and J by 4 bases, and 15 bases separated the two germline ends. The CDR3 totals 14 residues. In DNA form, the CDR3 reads TGTGCCAGCAGCCGTAATCCCTTACTAGAGACCCAGTACTTC. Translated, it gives CASSRNPLLETQYF.

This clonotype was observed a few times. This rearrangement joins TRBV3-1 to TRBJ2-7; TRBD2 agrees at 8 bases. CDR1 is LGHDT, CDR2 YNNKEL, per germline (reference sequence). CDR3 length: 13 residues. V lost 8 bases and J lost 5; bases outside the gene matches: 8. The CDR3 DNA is TGTGCCAGCCGGAGCGGGAGTGCCAACGAGCAGTACTTC. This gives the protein CASRSGSANEQYF.

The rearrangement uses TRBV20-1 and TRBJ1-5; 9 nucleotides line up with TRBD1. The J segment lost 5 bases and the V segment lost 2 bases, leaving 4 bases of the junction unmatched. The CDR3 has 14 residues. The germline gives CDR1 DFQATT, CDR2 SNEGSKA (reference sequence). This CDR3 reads CSARWWTGDQPQHF. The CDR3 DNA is TGCAGTGCTAGATGGTGGACAGGGGATCAGCCCCAGCATTTT.

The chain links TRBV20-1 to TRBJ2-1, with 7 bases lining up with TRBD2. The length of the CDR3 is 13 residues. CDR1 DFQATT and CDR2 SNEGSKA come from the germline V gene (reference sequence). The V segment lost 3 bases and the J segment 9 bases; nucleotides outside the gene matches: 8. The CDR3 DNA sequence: TGCAGTGCTAGGCAGACTAGCACGGGTGAGCAGTTCTTC. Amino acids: CSARQTSTGEQFF.

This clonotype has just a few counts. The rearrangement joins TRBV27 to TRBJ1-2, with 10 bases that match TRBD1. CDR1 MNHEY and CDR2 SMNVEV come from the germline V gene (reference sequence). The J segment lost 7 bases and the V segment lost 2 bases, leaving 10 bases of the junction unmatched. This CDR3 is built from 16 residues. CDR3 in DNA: TGTGCCAGCAGTTTAAGTTCGGGGACAGGGGTATTTGGCTACACCTTC. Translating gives CASSLSSGTGVFGYTF.

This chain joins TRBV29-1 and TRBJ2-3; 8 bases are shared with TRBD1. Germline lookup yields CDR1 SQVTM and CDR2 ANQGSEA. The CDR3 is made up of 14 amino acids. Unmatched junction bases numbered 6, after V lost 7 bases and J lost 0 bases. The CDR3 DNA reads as TGCAGCGGCCATCGACAGGGGAGCACAGATACGCAGTATTTT. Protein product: CSGHRQGSTDTQYF.

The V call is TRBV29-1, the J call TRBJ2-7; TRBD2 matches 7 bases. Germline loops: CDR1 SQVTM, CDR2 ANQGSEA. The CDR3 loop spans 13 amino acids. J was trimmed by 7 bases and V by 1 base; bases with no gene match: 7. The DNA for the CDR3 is TGCAGCGTTGAAGGCGGGAGCCCGCGGGAGCAGTACTTC. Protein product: CSVEGGSPREQYF.

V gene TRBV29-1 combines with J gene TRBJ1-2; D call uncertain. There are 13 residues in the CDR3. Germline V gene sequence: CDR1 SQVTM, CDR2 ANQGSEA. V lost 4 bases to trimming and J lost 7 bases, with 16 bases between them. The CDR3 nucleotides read TGCAGCGTTGTGGGATCCGACTCGGCTGGCTACACCTTC. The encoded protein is CSVVGSDSAGYTF. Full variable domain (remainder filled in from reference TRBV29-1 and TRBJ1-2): SAVISQKPSRDICQRGTSLTIQCQVDSQVTMMFWYRQQPGQSLTLIATANQGSEATYESGFVIDKFPISRPNLTFSTLTVSNMSPEDSSIYLCSVVGSDSAGYTFGSGTRLTVV.

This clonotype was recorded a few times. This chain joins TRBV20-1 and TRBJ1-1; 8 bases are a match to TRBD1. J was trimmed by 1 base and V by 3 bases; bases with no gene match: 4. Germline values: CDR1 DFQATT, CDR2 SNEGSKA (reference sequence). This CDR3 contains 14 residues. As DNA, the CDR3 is TGCAGTGCTAGGCGACAGGGGCCGAACACTGAAGCTTTCTTT. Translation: CSARRQGPNTEAFF.

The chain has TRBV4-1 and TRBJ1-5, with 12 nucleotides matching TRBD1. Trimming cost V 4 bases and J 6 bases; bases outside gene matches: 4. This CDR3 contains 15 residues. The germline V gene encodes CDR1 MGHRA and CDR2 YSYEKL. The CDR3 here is CASSPRDRGLQPQHF. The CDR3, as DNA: TGCGCCAGCAGCCCCCGGGACAGGGGGCTTCAGCCCCAGCATTTT.

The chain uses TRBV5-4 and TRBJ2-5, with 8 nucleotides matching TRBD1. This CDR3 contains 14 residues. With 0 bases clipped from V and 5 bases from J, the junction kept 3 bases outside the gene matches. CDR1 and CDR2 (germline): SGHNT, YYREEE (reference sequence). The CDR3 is CASSLARDRETQYF. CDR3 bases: TGTGCCAGCAGCTTGGCCCGGGACAGGGAGACCCAGTACTTC.

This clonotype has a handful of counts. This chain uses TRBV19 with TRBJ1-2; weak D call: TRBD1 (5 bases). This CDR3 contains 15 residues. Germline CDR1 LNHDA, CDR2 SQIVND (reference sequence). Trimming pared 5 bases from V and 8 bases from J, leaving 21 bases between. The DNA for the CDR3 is TGTGCCAGTAGTCTTTCCAACGGGGCTCTGGGGGGCTACACCTTC. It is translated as CASSLSNGALGGYTF.